Shown below are 3 T cell receptor beta chains from a single sample sequenced in a study of shared clonotypes between healthy human individuals. Sequencing was performed with immunoSEQ multiplex PCR; in TCRdb, only in-frame clones are kept and a portion is missing. The sample includes some 1 million clones, approximately 70% of them seen just once. Material: memory CD4+ T cells sorted from blood. Subset: CD45RA-negative fraction. These receptors came from a young man in good health.

The chain couples TRBV30 to TRBJ2-7; the match to TRBD1 covers 11 bases. The germline V gene encodes CDR1 GTSNPN and CDR2 SVGIG (reference sequence). This CDR3 is 15 amino acids long. J gave up 2 bases and V 6 bases, and 9 bases lay outside the gene matches. In DNA, the CDR3 is TGTGCCTGTCCCCACCGGGACAGGGGGGCCTACGAGCAGTACTTC. Translated: CACPHRDRGAYEQYF.

The rearrangement joins TRBV7-2 to TRBJ2-5; unclear D gene. Germline V gene data show CDR1 as SGHTA and CDR2 as FQGNSA. This CDR3 comprises 10 residues. V was pared by 9 bases and J by 6 bases, with 8 bases between. The CDR3 reads CASSRKTQYF. CDR3 DNA sequence: TGTGCCAGTAGCCGGAAGACCCAGTACTTC.

The sample holds a few counts of this clone. The chain carries TRBV28 and TRBJ1-6, with D possibly TRBD1 on 5 matching bases. V lost 7 bases and J 6 bases, leaving 16 bases between the germline ends. The CDR3 extends over 15 amino acids. Germline lookup yields CDR1 MDHEN and CDR2 SYDVKM. Written as DNA, the CDR3 is TGTGCCAGCACCCTTCCGACGGGGGGTAATTCACCCCTCCACTTT. Amino acids: CASTLPTGGNSPLHF.